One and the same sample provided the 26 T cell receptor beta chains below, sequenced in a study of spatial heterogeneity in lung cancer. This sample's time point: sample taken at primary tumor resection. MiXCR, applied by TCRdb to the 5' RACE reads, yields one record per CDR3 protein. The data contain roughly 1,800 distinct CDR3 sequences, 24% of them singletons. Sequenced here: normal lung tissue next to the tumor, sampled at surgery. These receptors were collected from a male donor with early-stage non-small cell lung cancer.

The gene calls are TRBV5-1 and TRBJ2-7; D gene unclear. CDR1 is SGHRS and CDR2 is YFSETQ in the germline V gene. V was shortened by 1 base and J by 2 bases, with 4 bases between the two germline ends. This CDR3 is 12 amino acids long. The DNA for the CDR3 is TGCGCCAGCAGCTTGACTGCCTACGAGCAGTACTTC. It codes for CASSLTAYEQYF.

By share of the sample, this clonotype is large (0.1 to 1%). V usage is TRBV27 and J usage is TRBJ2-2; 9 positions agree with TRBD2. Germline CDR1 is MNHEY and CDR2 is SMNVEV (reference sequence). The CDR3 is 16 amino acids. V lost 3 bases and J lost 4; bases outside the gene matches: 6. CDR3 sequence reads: CASSLGAGGLTGELFF. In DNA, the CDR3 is TGTGCCAGCAGTTTGGGGGCGGGAGGGCTCACCGGGGAGCTGTTTTTT.

The CDR3 DNA follows: TGCAGCGTCCTAGACAGGGAGATCACAGATACGCAGTATTTT. The encoded protein is CSVLDREITDTQYF. The rearrangement joins TRBV29-1 to TRBJ2-3; 7 bases line up with TRBD1. Trimming at V came to 6 bases and at J to 2 bases, leaving 8 bases not matched to a gene. Germline assignment: CDR1 SQVTM and CDR2 ANQGSEA. This CDR3 has 14 residues.

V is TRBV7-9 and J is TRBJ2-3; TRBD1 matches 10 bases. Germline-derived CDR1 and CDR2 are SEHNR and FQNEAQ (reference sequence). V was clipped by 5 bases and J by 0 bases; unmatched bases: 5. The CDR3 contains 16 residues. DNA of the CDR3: TGTGCCAGCAGCCGACAGGGGGCTTCTAGCACAGATACGCAGTATTTT. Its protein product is CASSRQGASSTDTQYF. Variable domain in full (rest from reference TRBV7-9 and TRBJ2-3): DTGVSQNPRHKITKRGQNVTFRCDPISEHNRLYWYRQTLGQGPEFLTYFQNEAQLEKSRLLSDRFSAERPKGSFSTLEIQRTEQGDSAMYLCASSRQGASSTDTQYFGPGTRLTVL.

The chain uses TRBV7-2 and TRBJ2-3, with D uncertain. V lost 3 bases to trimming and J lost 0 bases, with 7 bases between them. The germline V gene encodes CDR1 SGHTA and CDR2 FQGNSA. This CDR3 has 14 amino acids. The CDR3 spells CASSFLESTDTQYF. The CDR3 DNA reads TGTGCCAGCAGCTTCTTGGAAAGCACAGATACGCAGTATTTT.

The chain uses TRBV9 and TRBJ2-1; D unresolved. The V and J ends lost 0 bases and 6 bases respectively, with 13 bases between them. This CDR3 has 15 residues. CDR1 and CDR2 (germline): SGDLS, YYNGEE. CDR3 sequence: CASSVEESPANEQFF. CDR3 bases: TGTGCCAGCAGCGTAGAAGAAAGTCCAGCCAATGAGCAGTTCTTC.

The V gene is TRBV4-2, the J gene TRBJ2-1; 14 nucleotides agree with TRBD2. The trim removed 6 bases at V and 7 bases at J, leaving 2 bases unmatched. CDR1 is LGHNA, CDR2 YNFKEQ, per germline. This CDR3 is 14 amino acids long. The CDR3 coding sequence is TGTGCCAGCAGGCGGACTAGCGGGGGGAATGAGCAGTTCTTC. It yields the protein CASRRTSGGNEQFF.

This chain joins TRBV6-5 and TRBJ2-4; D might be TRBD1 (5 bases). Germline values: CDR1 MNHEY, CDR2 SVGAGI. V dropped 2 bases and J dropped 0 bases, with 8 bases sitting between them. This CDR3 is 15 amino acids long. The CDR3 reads CASSYGQGAKNIQYF. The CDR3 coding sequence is TGTGCCAGCAGTTACGGCCAGGGAGCCAAAAACATTCAGTACTTC.

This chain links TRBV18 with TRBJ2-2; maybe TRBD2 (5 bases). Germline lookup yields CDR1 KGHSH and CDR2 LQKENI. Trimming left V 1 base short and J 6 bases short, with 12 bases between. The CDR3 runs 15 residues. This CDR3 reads CASSPLTRGSGELFF. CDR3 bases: TGTGCCAGCTCACCACTTACCCGAGGGTCCGGGGAGCTGTTTTTT.

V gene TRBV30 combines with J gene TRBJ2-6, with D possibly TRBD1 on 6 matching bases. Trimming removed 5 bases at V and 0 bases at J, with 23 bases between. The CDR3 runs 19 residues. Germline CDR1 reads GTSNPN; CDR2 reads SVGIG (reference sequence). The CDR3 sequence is CAWVPLGQLGDSGANVLTF. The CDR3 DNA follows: TGTGCCTGGGTTCCCTTGGGACAACTGGGCGACTCTGGGGCCAACGTCCTGACTTTC.

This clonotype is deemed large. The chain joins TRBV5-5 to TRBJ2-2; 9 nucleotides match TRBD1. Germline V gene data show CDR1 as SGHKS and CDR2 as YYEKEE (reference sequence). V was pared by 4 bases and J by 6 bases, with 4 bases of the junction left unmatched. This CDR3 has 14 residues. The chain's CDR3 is CASSLRQGAGELFF. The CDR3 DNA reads TGTGCCAGCAGCCTAAGACAGGGGGCCGGGGAGCTGTTTTTT.

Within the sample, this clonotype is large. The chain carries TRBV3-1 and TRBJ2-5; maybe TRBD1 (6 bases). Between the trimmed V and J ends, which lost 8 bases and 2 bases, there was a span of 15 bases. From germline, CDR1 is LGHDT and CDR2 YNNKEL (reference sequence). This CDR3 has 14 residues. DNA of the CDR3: TGTGCCAGCCGAGAGTCCCAGGGGCAAGAGACCCAGTACTTC. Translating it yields CASRESQGQETQYF.

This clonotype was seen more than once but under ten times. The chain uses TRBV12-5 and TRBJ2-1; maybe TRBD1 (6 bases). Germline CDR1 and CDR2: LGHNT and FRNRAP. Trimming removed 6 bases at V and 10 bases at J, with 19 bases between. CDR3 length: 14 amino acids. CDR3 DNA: TGTGCTAGTGGCGTAAGGGCAGGGGAAGAGGAGCAGTTCTTC. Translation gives CASGVRAGEEEQFF.

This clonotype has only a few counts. The CDR3 is CASTPGGTLSNQPQHF. In DNA form, the CDR3 reads TGTGCCAGTACCCCTGGGGGGACACTTAGCAATCAGCCCCAGCATTTT. The V and J genes are TRBV19 and TRBJ1-5; a weak D match, TRBD1 (6 bases). The CDR3 is made up of 16 amino acids. Germline assignment: CDR1 LNHDA and CDR2 SQIVND (reference sequence). The ends were cut back, 7 bases at V and 0 bases at J, with 16 bases in the middle.

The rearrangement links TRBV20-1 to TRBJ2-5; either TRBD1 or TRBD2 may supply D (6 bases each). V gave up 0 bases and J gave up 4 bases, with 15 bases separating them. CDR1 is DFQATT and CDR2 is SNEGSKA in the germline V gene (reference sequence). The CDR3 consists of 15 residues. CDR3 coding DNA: TGCAGTGCTAGAGATACTTGGAGGGGGGTAGAGACCCAGTACTTC. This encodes CSARDTWRGVETQYF.

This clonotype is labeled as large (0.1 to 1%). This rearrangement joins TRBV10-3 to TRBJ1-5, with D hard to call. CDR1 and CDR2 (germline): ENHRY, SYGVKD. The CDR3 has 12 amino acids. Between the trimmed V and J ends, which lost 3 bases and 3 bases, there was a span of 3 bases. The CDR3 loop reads CAISDSNQPQHF. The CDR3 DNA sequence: TGTGCCATCAGTGATTCCAATCAGCCCCAGCATTTT.

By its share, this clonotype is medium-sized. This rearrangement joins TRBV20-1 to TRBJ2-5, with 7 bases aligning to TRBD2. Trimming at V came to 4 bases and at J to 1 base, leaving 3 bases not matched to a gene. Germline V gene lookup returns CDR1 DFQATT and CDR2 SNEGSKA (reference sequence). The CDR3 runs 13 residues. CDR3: CSAKAGIQETQYF. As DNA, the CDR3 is TGCAGTGCTAAAGCGGGGATCCAAGAGACCCAGTACTTC.

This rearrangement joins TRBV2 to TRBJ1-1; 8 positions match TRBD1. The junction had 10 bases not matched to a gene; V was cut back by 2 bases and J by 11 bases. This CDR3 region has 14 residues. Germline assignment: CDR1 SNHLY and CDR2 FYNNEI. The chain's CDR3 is CASSESGQGRGAFF. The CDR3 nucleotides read TGTGCCAGCAGTGAAAGCGGACAGGGACGGGGGGCTTTCTTT.

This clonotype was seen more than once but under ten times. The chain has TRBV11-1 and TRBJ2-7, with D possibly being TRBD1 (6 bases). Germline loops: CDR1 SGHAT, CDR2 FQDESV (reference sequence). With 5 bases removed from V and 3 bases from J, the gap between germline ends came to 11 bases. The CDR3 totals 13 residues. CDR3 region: CASSLDSYYEQYF. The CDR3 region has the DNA TGTGCCAGCAGCCTGGACAGCTACTACGAGCAGTACTTC.

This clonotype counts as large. In DNA, the CDR3 is TGTGCCAGTAAGGGACTACCACAAGAGACCCAGTACTTC. It is translated as CASKGLPQETQYF. The chain links TRBV2 to TRBJ2-5, with 7 bases matching TRBD2. After removal of 9 bases from V and 2 bases from J, the junction contained 6 bases not matched to a gene. CDR3 length: 13 residues. CDR1 and CDR2 from the germline V gene are SNHLY and FYNNEI. The full variable domain, with the rest looked up from reference TRBV2 and TRBJ2-5, is EPEVTQTPSHQVTQMGQEVILRCVPISNHLYFYWYRQILGQKVEFLVSFYNNEISEKSEIFDDQFSVERPDGSNFTLKIRSTKLEDSAMYFCASKGLPQETQYFGPGTRLLVL.

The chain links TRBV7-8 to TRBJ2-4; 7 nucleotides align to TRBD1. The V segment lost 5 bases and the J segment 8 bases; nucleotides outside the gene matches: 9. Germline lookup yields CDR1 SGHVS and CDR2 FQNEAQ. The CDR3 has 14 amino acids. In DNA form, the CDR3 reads TGTGCCAGCAGCGCCGGACAGGCATGGGACATTCAGTACTTC. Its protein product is CASSAGQAWDIQYF.

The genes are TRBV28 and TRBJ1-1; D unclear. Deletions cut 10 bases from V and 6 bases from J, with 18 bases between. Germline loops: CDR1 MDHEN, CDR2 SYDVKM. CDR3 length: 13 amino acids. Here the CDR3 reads CATFPPLPAEAFF. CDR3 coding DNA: TGTGCCACCTTTCCCCCCCTTCCGGCTGAAGCTTTCTTT. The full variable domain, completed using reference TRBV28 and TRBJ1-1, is DVKVTQSSRYLVKRTGEKVFLECVQDMDHENMFWYRQDPGLGLRLIYFSYDVKMKEKGDIPEGYSVSREKKERFSLILESASTNQTSMYLCATFPPLPAEAFFGQGTRLTVV.

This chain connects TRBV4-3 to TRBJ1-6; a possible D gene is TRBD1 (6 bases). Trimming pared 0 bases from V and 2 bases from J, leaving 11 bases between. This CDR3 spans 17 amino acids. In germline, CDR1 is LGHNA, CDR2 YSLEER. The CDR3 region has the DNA TGCGCCAGCAGCCAAGACGTGGGGGCCACCTATAATTCACCCCTCCACTTT. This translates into CASSQDVGATYNSPLHF.

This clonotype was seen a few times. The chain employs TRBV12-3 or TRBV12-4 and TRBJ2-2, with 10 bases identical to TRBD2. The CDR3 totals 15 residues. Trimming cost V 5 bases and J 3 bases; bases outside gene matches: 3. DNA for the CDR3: TGTGCCAGCAGTGGGACTAGCGTGTACACCGGGGAGCTGTTTTTT. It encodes CASSGTSVYTGELFF.

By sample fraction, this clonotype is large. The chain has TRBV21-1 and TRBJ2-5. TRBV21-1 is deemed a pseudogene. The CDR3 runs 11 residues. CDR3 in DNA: TGTGCCAGCAGCGGTCGAGAGACCCAGTACTTC. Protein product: CASSGRETQYF.

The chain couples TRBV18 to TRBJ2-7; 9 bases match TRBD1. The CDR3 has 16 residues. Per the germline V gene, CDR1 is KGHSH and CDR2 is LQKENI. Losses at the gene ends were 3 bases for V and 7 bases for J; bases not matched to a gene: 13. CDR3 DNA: TGTGCCAGCTCACCCCTCCTGACAGGGGGATCTGAGGAGCAGTACTTC. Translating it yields CASSPLLTGGSEEQYF.